The present TCR beta chain was sequenced within a study of T cells in Graves' hyperthyroidism and ophthalmopathy. Study-wide findings and caveats: Blood also carried most thyroid clonotypes expanded above 0.001.

Germline lookup yields CDR1 LNHDA and CDR2 SQIVND (reference sequence). Between the trimmed V and J ends, which lost 5 bases and 1 base, there was a span of 5 bases. This CDR3 region has 12 residues. At least ten counts were recorded for this clonotype. The antigen is undetermined. Stable Graves' hyperthyroidism meant no ophthalmopathy progression within 18 months. Orbital computed tomography and thyroid ultrasound, together with serum TRAb and thyroxine and clinical symptoms, were used for diagnoses. Amplified TCR beta CDR3 regions came from RNA transcripts. HTBI primers were employed in a first-round RT-PCR of the TCR CDR3. Using its own MiXCR run on the multiplex PCR reads, TCRdb lists one record per CDR3 protein. Of about 180,000 distinct CDR3 sequences listed, about 15% are singletons.

The receptor's source is a woman aged 50 to 60 with Graves' hyperthyroidism. Sequencing was carried out using blood. The genes are TRBV19 and TRBJ1-1; D gene ambiguous. CDR3 sequence (DNA): TGTGCCAGTAGTTGGGGGAACACTGAAGCTTTCTTT. Translated: CASSWGNTEAFF.